Shown below are 15 T cell receptor beta chains from a single sample sequenced in a study of T-cell memory formation after mild COVID-19. Using its own MiXCR run on the 5' RACE reads, TCRdb lists one record per CDR3 protein. In the table there are about 90,000 distinct CDR3 sequences, about 15% of which are singletons. The sequenced sample was PBMCs or a T cell subset sorted from them (not recorded which). The source of these receptors is a man aged 18 to 29 who had mild COVID-19 (a few samples of this study predate the infection). Cell type and time point are not known.

This clonotype was detected only a few times. The genes are TRBV6-5 and TRBJ2-3; D might be TRBD1 (8 bases). This CDR3 is built from 17 residues. Germline CDR1 MNHEY, CDR2 SVGAGI. V lost 1 base and J lost 3, with 17 bases in between. The CDR3 bases are TGTGCCAGCAGTTACTACGACAGGGGAGGGCGGACAGATACGCAGTATTTT. Residues: CASSYYDRGGRTDTQYF.

The CDR3 nucleotides are TGTGCCAGCAGCCAACCGGGACGGCAGAATACGCAGTATTTT. It yields the protein CASSQPGRQNTQYF. The V and J genes are TRBV3-1 and TRBJ2-3; D may correspond to TRBD1 or TRBD2 (5 bases each). There are 14 residues in the CDR3. The ends were cut back, 2 bases at V and 7 bases at J, with 13 bases in the middle. Germline V gene sequence: CDR1 LGHDT, CDR2 YNNKEL (reference sequence).

This clonotype was counted many times. CDR3 in amino acids: CASSFGSNEKLFF. In nucleotides, the CDR3 is TGTGCCAGCAGCTTTGGCAGCAATGAAAAACTGTTTTTT. The chain combines TRBV5-6 with TRBJ1-4; D uncertain. The CDR3 spans 13 residues. Trimming stripped 2 bases from V and 5 bases from J, with 7 bases between. Looked up from germline, CDR1 is SGHDT and CDR2 is YYEEEE.

This clonotype was counted between two and nine times. V is TRBV7-9 and J is TRBJ2-4; the D is unclear. Per germline, CDR1 SEHNR and CDR2 FQNEAQ (reference sequence). V shed 1 base and J shed 0 bases, with 7 bases lying between them. The CDR3 is 15 residues long. The CDR3 DNA follows: TGTGCCAGCAGCTTAGTTTCTCTAGCCAAAAACATTCAGTACTTC. Its protein product is CASSLVSLAKNIQYF.

This clonotype was seen a handful of times. The CDR3 DNA sequence: TGTGCCAGCAGAAGAATTAGGGGTGAGCAGTTCTTC. Translation: CASRRIRGEQFF. V usage is TRBV12-3 or TRBV12-4 and J usage is TRBJ2-1; perhaps TRBD1 as D (5 bases). The V end was cut by 6 bases, the J end by 9 bases, with 12 bases between. The CDR3 totals 12 residues.

This clonotype was detected a few times. The chain employs TRBV6-2 or TRBV6-3 and TRBJ2-7; 12 nucleotides agree with TRBD1. Germline V gives CDR1 MNHEY, CDR2 SVGEGT. Trimming removed 2 bases from V and 0 bases from J; junction bases left unmatched: 8. The CDR3 is 18 amino acids. CDR3 nucleotides: TGTGCCAGCAGTTACGCGGGACAGGGGGCTCCTTACTCCTACGAGCAGTACTTC. Its protein is CASSYAGQGAPYSYEQYF.

This rearrangement joins TRBV9 to TRBJ2-1; D is perhaps TRBD2 (7 bases). There are 16 residues in the CDR3. V gave up 3 bases and J gave up 2 bases, with 15 bases separating them. The germline gives CDR1 SGDLS, CDR2 YYNGEE. This CDR3 is CASSAAGGPPYNEQFF. CDR3 bases: TGTGCCAGCAGCGCGGCCGGGGGGCCGCCCTACAATGAGCAGTTCTTC. Full variable domain (rest looked up from reference TRBV9 and TRBJ2-1): DSGVTQTPKHLITATGQRVTLRCSPRSGDLSVYWYQQSLDQGLQFLIQYYNGEERAKGNILERFSAQQFPDLHSELNLSSLELGDSALYFCASSAAGGPPYNEQFFGPGTRLTVL.

This clonotype was detected only a few times. The rearrangement uses TRBV6-2 or TRBV6-3 and TRBJ2-5; weak D call: TRBD1 (5 bases). Germline values: CDR1 MNHEY, CDR2 SVGEGT. V lost 4 bases to trimming and J lost 4 bases, with 16 bases between them. The CDR3 loop spans 15 amino acids. The CDR3 here is CASSFDLRVRETQYF. The CDR3 DNA reads TGTGCCAGCAGTTTCGACCTCAGGGTCAGAGAGACCCAGTACTTC.

The rearrangement uses TRBV14 and TRBJ2-5; D perhaps matches TRBD1 (5 bases). Germline V gives CDR1 SGHDN, CDR2 FVKESK. V dropped 0 bases and J dropped 2 bases, with 22 bases sitting between them. The CDR3 sequence is 19 residues long. The CDR3 loop is CASSQDLPGHRPYQETQYF. CDR3 in DNA: TGTGCCAGCAGCCAAGATCTGCCAGGGCACCGTCCCTATCAAGAGACCCAGTACTTC. The full variable domain, completed using reference TRBV14 and TRBJ2-5, is EAGVTQFPSHSVIEKGQTVTLRCDPISGHDNLYWYRRVMGKEIKFLLHFVKESKQDESGMPNNRFLAERTGGTYSTLKVQPAELEDSGVYFCASSQDLPGHRPYQETQYFGPGTRLLVL.

Remarks on this clonotype: This may be a read error, as it is one base from a much larger clone. The final CDR3 position lacks the conserved phenylalanine or tryptophan, pointing to a likely read error. V and J are TRBV29-1 and TRBJ1-2; 7 positions match TRBD1. Germline CDR1 and CDR2: SQVTM and ANQGSEA. V dropped 5 bases and J dropped 4; count of bases not matched to a gene: 4. The CDR3 runs to 12 residues. CDR3 residues: CSVRQGVYGYTL. In nucleotides, the CDR3 is TGCAGCGTTCGACAGGGAGTCTATGGCTACACCCTC.

The V gene is TRBV25-1, the J gene TRBJ2-5, with TRBD2 identical over 7 bases. This CDR3 region has 15 residues. V lost 1 base to trimming and J lost 2 bases; unmatched junction nucleotides: 4. From germline, CDR1 is MGHDK and CDR2 SYGVNS. For the CDR3, the DNA is TGTGCCAGCAGTGAATTAGGCGGGAGTCAAGAGACCCAGTACTTC. As protein: CASSELGGSQETQYF.

This clonotype has more than one count but fewer than ten. V gene TRBV4-1 combines with J gene TRBJ1-1; 8 bases are a match to TRBD1. V lost 2 bases to trimming and J lost 1 base; unmatched junction nucleotides: 3. Germline CDR1 MGHRA, CDR2 YSYEKL. The CDR3 sequence is 15 residues long. This CDR3 reads CASSQITGGNTEAFF. As DNA, the CDR3 is TGCGCCAGCAGCCAAATTACAGGGGGGAACACTGAAGCTTTCTTT.

This chain connects TRBV7-9 to TRBJ1-2; maybe TRBD1 (6 bases). Trimming removed 3 bases at V and 3 bases at J, with 14 bases between. Germline-derived CDR1 and CDR2 are SEHNR and FQNEAQ (reference sequence). The CDR3 length is 15 residues. The CDR3 nucleotides read TGTGCCAGCAGCTTCTACCAACAGGGCTACTATGGCTACACCTTC. This encodes CASSFYQQGYYGYTF.

This chain joins TRBV4-3 and TRBJ2-1; 11 nucleotides match TRBD2. Unmatched junction bases numbered 2, after V lost 0 bases and J lost 7 bases. Germline assignment: CDR1 LGHNA and CDR2 YSLEER. This CDR3 has 15 amino acids. The CDR3 DNA follows: TGCGCCAGCAGCCAAGATAGCGGGGGGGCTAATGAGCAGTTCTTC. Translated, it gives CASSQDSGGANEQFF.

This clonotype showed up many times. CDR3 nucleotide sequence: TGTGCCAGCAGCTTACTAGCGGGGGGGCTAGAGACCCAGTACTTC. As protein: CASSLLAGGLETQYF. The chain is built from TRBV7-2 and TRBJ2-5; TRBD2 agrees at 12 bases. The CDR3 sequence is 15 residues long. Germline V lookup: CDR1 SGHTA, CDR2 FQGNSA. Trimming removed 2 bases from V and 4 bases from J; junction bases left unmatched: 2.